These 21 T cell receptor beta chains originate from one sample sequenced in a study of T cell repertoires in cytomegalovirus infection (dated by TCRdb to about 2019). The instrument given in TCRdb is Illumina HiSeq 1500. TCRdb handled the public reads itself, with Q25 trimming in fastp and clone calling in MiXCR, and kept productive beta chains. Every CDR3 protein is listed once, alongside the most common genes and DNA of its rows. The sample table records about 230,000 distinct CDR3 sequences; around 6.4% of these occur just once. More than 5.5% of the sample is held by the ten biggest clonotypes. Sequencing input: PBMCs. Every receptor here comes from a human donor in good health (CMV status not recorded). Some clones in this sample may be carry-over from other donors' samples.

The sample holds many counts of this clonotype. The chain has TRBV29-1 and TRBJ1-3; D is perhaps TRBD1 (5 bases). The CDR3 runs 12 residues. The V gene lost 4 bases and the J gene lost 3 bases, with 7 bases spanning the gap. Germline V gives CDR1 SQVTM, CDR2 ANQGSEA. The chain's CDR3 is CSVGGGGNTIYF. The DNA for the CDR3 is TGCAGCGTTGGTGGGGGTGGAAACACCATATATTTT.

The sample holds many counts of this clonotype. The genes are TRBV7-9 and TRBJ1-1; D is undetermined. Germline V gives CDR1 SEHNR, CDR2 FQNEAQ (reference sequence). The CDR3 contains 15 residues. V lost 5 bases, J lost 1 base, and 14 bases lay in between. The CDR3 is CASSADGGGNTEAFF. In DNA, the CDR3 is TGTGCCAGCAGCGCCGACGGTGGAGGGAACACTGAAGCTTTCTTT.

This clonotype was counted at least ten times. V usage is TRBV5-6 and J usage is TRBJ1-1; no clear D. Trimming took off 5 bases at V and 1 base at J, with 12 bases between the two ends. The CDR3 totals 14 residues. The germline gives CDR1 SGHDT, CDR2 YYEEEE. The CDR3 loop reads CASRLRRKNTEAFF. The DNA of the CDR3 is TGTGCCAGCAGACTCAGACGGAAGAACACTGAAGCTTTCTTT.

This clonotype was counted ten times or more. The J gene is TRBJ2-7, the V gene TRBV14; D ambiguous. The CDR3 runs to 13 residues. Germline V CDR1 and CDR2: SGHDN, FVKESK. Trimming shortened V by 1 base and J by 7 bases, and 11 bases separated the two germline ends. The CDR3 sequence: CASSQASPSEQYF. In DNA, the CDR3 is TGTGCCAGCAGCCAAGCATCACCATCAGAGCAGTACTTC.

This clonotype has at least ten counts. The DNA of the CDR3 is TGCAGTGCTAGAGATAATAGGGGAGATGAAAAACTGTTTTTT. Amino acid sequence: CSARDNRGDEKLFF. The rearrangement uses TRBV20-1 and TRBJ1-4, with a weak D call TRBD1 (5 bases). Germline values: CDR1 DFQATT, CDR2 SNEGSKA (reference sequence). V dropped 0 bases and J dropped 6 bases, with 11 bases sitting between them. There are 14 residues in the CDR3.

This clonotype appeared many times. The V and J genes are TRBV4-1 and TRBJ1-5; D might be TRBD1 (5 bases). Per germline, CDR1 MGHRA and CDR2 YSYEKL. V lost 0 bases and J 5 bases, leaving 20 bases between the germline ends. This CDR3 is built from 18 residues. The DNA for the CDR3 is TGCGCCAGCAGCCAAGACACCGGTGGCAGGGTACGGTATCAGCCCCAGCATTTT. It translates to CASSQDTGGRVRYQPQHF.

This clonotype was counted many times. CDR3 protein: CASSLLEKYREQFF. The CDR3 coding sequence is TGTGCCAGCAGCCTCCTCGAAAAATACCGTGAGCAGTTCTTC. This chain links TRBV6-2 or TRBV6-3 with TRBJ2-1; D not certain. CDR3 length equals 14 residues. CDR1 is MNHEY, CDR2 SVGEGT, per germline. Deletions cut 6 bases from V and 9 bases from J, with 18 bases between.

This clonotype was detected many times. The V and J genes are TRBV20-1 and TRBJ2-3; TRBD2 matches 7 bases. Losses at the gene ends were 2 bases for V and 0 bases for J; bases not matched to a gene: 11. Germline CDR1 reads DFQATT; CDR2 reads SNEGSKA (reference sequence). This CDR3 spans 17 amino acids. CDR3 in DNA: TGCAGTGCTAGAAAGATGTCGCGGGGGATTAGCACAGATACGCAGTATTTT. This sequence encodes CSARKMSRGISTDTQYF.

This clonotype appeared many times. The rearrangement uses TRBV11-2 and TRBJ1-2; tentative D call: TRBD1 (5 bases). Germline V lookup: CDR1 SGHAT, CDR2 FQNNGV. The CDR3 is made up of 15 amino acids. The germline V and J ends were trimmed by 0 bases and 3 bases, with 11 bases remaining between them. The DNA of the CDR3 is TGTGCCAGCAGCTTAGAGGGCAGGGTGCACTATGGCTACACCTTC. Translating it yields CASSLEGRVHYGYTF. Looking up the rest from reference TRBV11-2 and TRBJ1-2 gives the full variable domain: EAGVAQSPRYKIIEKRQSVAFWCNPISGHATLYWYQQILGQGPKLLIQFQNNGVVDDSQLPKDRFSAERLKGVDSTLKIQPAKLEDSAVYLCASSLEGRVHYGYTFGSGTRLTVV.

This clonotype was detected many times. This chain joins TRBV7-2 and TRBJ1-3; weak D call: TRBD1 (5 bases). This CDR3 region has 15 residues. Germline V gene lookup returns CDR1 SGHTA and CDR2 FQGNSA. V was pared by 0 bases and J by 5 bases, with 11 bases between. The CDR3 loop reads CASSLARGGRNTIYF. CDR3 DNA sequence: TGTGCCAGCAGCTTAGCGCGGGGGGGACGAAACACCATATATTTT. Supplemented by reference TRBV7-2 and TRBJ1-3, the full variable domain reads GAGVSQSPSNKVTEKGKDVELRCDPISGHTALYWYRQSLGQGLEFLIYFQGNSAPDKSGLPSDRFSAERTGGSVSTLTIQRTQQEDSAVYLCASSLARGGRNTIYFGEGSWLTVV.

This clonotype appeared many times. This rearrangement joins TRBV6-5 to TRBJ2-5; D remains unclear. V lost 4 bases and J lost 3, with 21 bases in between. Germline V gene data show CDR1 as MNHEY and CDR2 as SVGAGI. CDR3 length: 17 residues. CDR3 sequence reads: CASSFSVKTWEKETQYF. The CDR3 DNA follows: TGTGCCAGCAGTTTTTCTGTGAAAACCTGGGAAAAAGAGACCCAGTACTTC.

The chain links TRBV4-3 to TRBJ2-7; tentative D call: TRBD1 (6 bases). The germline CDR1 and CDR2 sequences are LGHNA and YSLEER. V was cut by 11 bases and J by 3 bases, with 23 bases left in between. The CDR3 length is 15 residues. The CDR3 DNA reads as TGCGCCCGCCGCCAAGTGGGGGCAGGGAGCTACGAGCAGTACTTC. It translates to CARRQVGAGSYEQYF.

This clonotype was observed many times. The chain uses TRBV11-3 and TRBJ2-2; D perhaps matches TRBD2 (6 bases). The length of the CDR3 is 15 residues. Germline-derived CDR1 and CDR2 are SGHNT and YENEEA. With 2 bases removed from V and 8 bases from J, the gap between germline ends came to 15 bases. The CDR3 spells CASSLSRLVEGELFF. The CDR3 DNA reads TGTGCCAGCAGCTTATCTCGACTAGTCGAGGGGGAGCTGTTTTTT.

The sample holds many counts of this clonotype. V and J are TRBV14 and TRBJ1-1; 8 bases agree with TRBD1. In germline, CDR1 is SGHDN, CDR2 FVKESK. V lost 5 bases, J lost 3 bases, and 5 bases stayed unmatched. The CDR3 contains 14 residues. CDR3 sequence: CASSYRGGDTEAFF. The CDR3 nucleotides are TGTGCCAGCAGCTACAGGGGGGGCGACACTGAAGCTTTCTTT.

The table lists this clonotype with many counts. The chain recombines TRBV20-1 with TRBJ1-4, with 7 bases lining up with TRBD1. The V and J ends lost 6 bases and 5 bases, in that order; junction bases with no gene match: 6. The CDR3 contains 13 residues. Germline assignment: CDR1 DFQATT and CDR2 SNEGSKA (reference sequence). CDR3 DNA: TGCAGTGCAAGGACAGGAATCAATGAAAAACTGTTTTTT. Translated, it gives CSARTGINEKLFF.

This clonotype has only a few counts. The chain employs TRBV5-8 and TRBJ2-1; 9 bases are a match to TRBD1. V gave up 4 bases and J gave up 6 bases; unmatched junction bases: 2. The CDR3 length is 13 residues. Per the germline V gene, CDR1 is SGHTS and CDR2 is YDEGEE. The CDR3 DNA is TGTGCCAGCAGCAGGACAGGGGTCAATGAGCAGTTCTTC. It is translated as CASSRTGVNEQFF.

This clonotype was counted ten times or more. The chain couples TRBV14 to TRBJ1-1; no firm D call. This CDR3 has 14 amino acids. V shed 2 bases and J shed 1 base, with 8 bases lying between them. In germline, CDR1 is SGHDN, CDR2 FVKESK. The DNA for the CDR3 is TGTGCCAGCAGCCAAAGGGCAGGGAACACTGAAGCTTTCTTT. Amino acids: CASSQRAGNTEAFF.

This clonotype showed up just a few times. The chain joins TRBV7-9 to TRBJ1-5; D not certain. V shed 2 bases and J shed 5 bases, with 7 bases lying between them. The germline V gene has CDR1 SEHNR and CDR2 FQNEAQ (reference sequence). The CDR3 runs 13 residues. DNA of the CDR3: TGTGCCAGCAGCTTATTATTAGATCAGCCCCAGCATTTT. Translation: CASSLLLDQPQHF.

This clonotype was seen ten or more times. V and J are TRBV7-9 and TRBJ2-7, with TRBD2 matching over 9 bases. This CDR3 comprises 14 residues. Germline V gene data show CDR1 as SEHNR and CDR2 as FQNEAQ (reference sequence). The V segment lost 4 bases and the J segment 5 bases; nucleotides outside the gene matches: 6. The chain's CDR3 is CASSSGLALHEQYF. CDR3 DNA: TGTGCCAGCAGCTCGGGACTAGCTCTCCACGAGCAGTACTTC.

This clonotype was counted at least ten times. The V gene is TRBV20-1, the J gene TRBJ2-1, with TRBD2 identical over 14 bases. This CDR3 comprises 13 residues. Germline V CDR1 and CDR2: DFQATT, SNEGSKA (reference sequence). Trimming removed 4 bases from V and 8 bases from J; junction bases left unmatched: 1. DNA for the CDR3: TGCAGTGCTACGGGACTAGCGGGGGATGAGCAGTTCTTC. Amino acids: CSATGLAGDEQFF.

The table lists this clonotype with many counts. The chain couples TRBV6-2 or TRBV6-3 to TRBJ1-1; D unresolved. Between the trimmed V and J ends, which lost 5 bases and 6 bases, there was a span of 10 bases. The CDR3 contains 12 residues. Germline-derived CDR1 and CDR2 are MNHEY and SVGEGT. This chain's CDR3 is CASSDPRAEAFF. In DNA, the CDR3 is TGTGCCAGCAGTGACCCAAGGGCTGAAGCTTTCTTT.